The TCR beta chain described here comes from a study of cytomegalovirus exposure and HLA in healthy donors. Trimming cost V 0 bases and J 7 bases; bases outside gene matches: 12. This CDR3 has 17 amino acids. Looked up from germline, CDR1 is SGHRS and CDR2 is YFSETQ. Note on this clone: The antigen remains undetermined.

Study-level points and caveats: On later analysis, the bulk of CMV-associated TCR beta chains appeared to be HLA-restricted. For presence/absence analyses, sequencing depth was assumed to be roughly uniform across donors.

With 60 Vbeta and 13 Jbeta primers, the PCR was carried out. TCRdb's table, derived via immunoSEQ multiplex PCR, lists solely in-frame clones and lacks some. The sample has approximately 150,000 clones; 70% to 75% are singletons. The sequence came from a man in his late teens or twenties in good health and CMV-seropositive. The chain links TRBV5-1 to TRBJ1-3, with 8 nucleotides matching TRBD1. The sequenced sample consisted of PBMCs. In DNA, the CDR3 is TGCGCCAGCAGCTTGGTCGGTGGAGGACAGGGTATTAACACCATATATTTT. As protein: CASSLVGGGQGINTIYF.